This T cell receptor (beta chain) comes out of a study of T cells in Graves' hyperthyroidism and ophthalmopathy. Looking at the study overall: Peripheral blood sampling occurred at initial diagnosis, before any treatment.

This clonotype has more than one count but fewer than ten. TCR beta CDR3 region amplification was performed from RNA transcripts. During a first-round RT-PCR of the TCR CDR3, the HTBI primer set was used. TCRdb independently ran MiXCR on the multiplex PCR reads; one entry per CDR3 protein. Here the sample spans almost 600,000 distinct CDR3 sequences, around 13% being singletons. The CDR3 has 12 residues. Trimming removed 7 bases from V and 8 bases from J; junction bases left unmatched: 6. In germline, CDR1 is MNHNS, CDR2 SASEGT. This clonotype was sampled from a woman aged 25 to 39 with Graves' hyperthyroidism that later progressed to Graves' ophthalmopathy. The sequenced sample was blood. The chain combines TRBV6-1 with TRBJ1-2, with 8 bases identical to TRBD1. The CDR3 region has the DNA TGTGCCAGCAAGCAGGGGGCTCAAGGCTACACCTTC. It is translated as CASKQGAQGYTF.